This entry concerns a single T cell receptor (beta chain). This entry belongs to a study of tumor-infiltrating lymphocytes in oesophageal squamous cell carcinoma. V was pared by 5 bases and J by 1 base, with 4 bases between. CDR3 length equals 12 residues. Germline CDR1 SGHAT, CDR2 FQNNGV. TCRdb reprocessed the PCR reads with MiXCR, giving one entry per CDR3 protein. The repertoire includes approximately 20,000 distinct CDR3 sequences, 35% to 50% of them detected once, and under 12% sits in the top ten. The chain has TRBV11-2 and TRBJ2-3; unclear D gene. What was sequenced was normal esophageal tissue next to the tumor. This TCR was sampled from a male donor with esophageal squamous cell carcinoma. CDR3 sequence: CASSPGTDTQYF. The CDR3 coding sequence is TGTGCCAGCAGCCCTGGCACAGATACGCAGTATTTT.